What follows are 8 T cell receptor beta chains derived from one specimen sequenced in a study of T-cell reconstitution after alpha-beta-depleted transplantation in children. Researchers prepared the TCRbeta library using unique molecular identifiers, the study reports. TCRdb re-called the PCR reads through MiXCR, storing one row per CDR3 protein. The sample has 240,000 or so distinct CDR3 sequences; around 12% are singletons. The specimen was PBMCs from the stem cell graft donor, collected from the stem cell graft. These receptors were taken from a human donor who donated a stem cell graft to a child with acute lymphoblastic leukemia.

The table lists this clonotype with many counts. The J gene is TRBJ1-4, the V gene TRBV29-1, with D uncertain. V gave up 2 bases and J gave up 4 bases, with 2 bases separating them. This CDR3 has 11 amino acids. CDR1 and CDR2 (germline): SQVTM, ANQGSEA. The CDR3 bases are TGCAGCGTTGAACATAATGAAAAACTGTTTTTT. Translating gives CSVEHNEKLFF.

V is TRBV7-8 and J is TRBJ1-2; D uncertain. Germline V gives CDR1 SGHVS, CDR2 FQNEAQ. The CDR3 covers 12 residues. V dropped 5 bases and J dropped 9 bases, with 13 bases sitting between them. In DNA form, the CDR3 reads TGTGCCAGCAGCGCGAGGTCAGGTCGCTACACCTTC. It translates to CASSARSGRYTF.

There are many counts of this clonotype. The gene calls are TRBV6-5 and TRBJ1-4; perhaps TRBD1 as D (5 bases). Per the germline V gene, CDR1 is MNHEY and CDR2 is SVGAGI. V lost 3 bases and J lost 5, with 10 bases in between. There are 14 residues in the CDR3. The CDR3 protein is CASSYRGRNEKLFF. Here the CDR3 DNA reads TGTGCCAGCAGTTATAGGGGCCGGAATGAAAAACTGTTTTTT.

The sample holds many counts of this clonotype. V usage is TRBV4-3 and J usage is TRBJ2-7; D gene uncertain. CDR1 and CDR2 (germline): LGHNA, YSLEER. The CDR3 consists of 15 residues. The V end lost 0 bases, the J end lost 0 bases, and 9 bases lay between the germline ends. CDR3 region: CASSQEYRDSYEQYF. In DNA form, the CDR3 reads TGCGCCAGCAGCCAAGAGTACCGAGACTCCTACGAGCAGTACTTC.

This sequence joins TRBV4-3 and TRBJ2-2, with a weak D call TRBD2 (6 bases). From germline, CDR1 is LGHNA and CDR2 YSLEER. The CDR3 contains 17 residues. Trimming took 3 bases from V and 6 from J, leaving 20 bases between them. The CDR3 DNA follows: TGCGCCAGCAGCCAGGCTCCGACTAGAAGGAATGCCGGGGAGCTGTTTTTT. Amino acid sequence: CASSQAPTRRNAGELFF.

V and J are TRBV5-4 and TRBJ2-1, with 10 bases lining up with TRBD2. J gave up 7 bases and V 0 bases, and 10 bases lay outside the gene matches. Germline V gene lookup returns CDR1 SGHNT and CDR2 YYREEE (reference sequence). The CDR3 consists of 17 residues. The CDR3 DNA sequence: TGTGCCAGCAGCTTGGATTTAGCGGGGGGTAATCGAAATGAGCAGTTCTTC. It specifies CASSLDLAGGNRNEQFF.

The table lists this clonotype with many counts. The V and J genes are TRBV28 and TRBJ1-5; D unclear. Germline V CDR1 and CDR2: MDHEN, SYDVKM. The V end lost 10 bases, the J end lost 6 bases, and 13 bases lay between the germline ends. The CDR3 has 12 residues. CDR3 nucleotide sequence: TGTGCCACCACTCAGGTTTCTCAGCCCCAGCATTTT. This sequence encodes CATTQVSQPQHF.

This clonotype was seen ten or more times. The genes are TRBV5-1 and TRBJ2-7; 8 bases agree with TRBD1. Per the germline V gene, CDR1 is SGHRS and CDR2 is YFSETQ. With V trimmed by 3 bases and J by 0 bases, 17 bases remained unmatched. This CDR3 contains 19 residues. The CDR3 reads CASSSRSPQTGVSSYEQYF. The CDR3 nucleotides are TGCGCCAGCAGCTCCCGATCCCCCCAGACAGGGGTAAGCTCCTACGAGCAGTACTTC.